Sequencing of this T cell receptor beta chain was carried out in a study of human T cells and chemical hapten exposure. At the level of the study: Investigators sensitized roughly 2 cm by roughly 2 cm of upper inner arm skin with 2% DPC.

General observations from the study: Significantly more large CDR3 similarity clusters arose among expanded TCRs than among controls. Each of the donors had alopecia, so their immune responses may not resemble those of healthy people.

Time point reported: pre-sensitization, week 0. The treatment was: therapeutic diphenylcyclopropenone sensitization with weekly scalp DPC. The CDR3 loop spans 15 amino acids. Trimming took 6 bases from V and 4 from J; bases not matched to a gene: 8. The germline V gene has CDR1 SQVTM and CDR2 ANQGSEA. This clonotype was seen at least ten times. The antigen is unknown. Individual cDNA molecules had unique molecular identifiers attached to them by the library. TCRdb re-derived calls from the RACE reads in MiXCR, one entry per CDR3 protein. The sample yields 200,000 to 300,000 distinct CDR3 sequences, 7.5% to 10% seen once.

This TCR derives from a woman in her thirties or forties with alopecia areata. Some clones in this sample may be carry-over from other donors' samples. Sample: whole blood, taken in connection with sensitization to the hapten diphenylcyclopropenone (DPC). The V call is TRBV29-1, the J call TRBJ2-2; 10 bases are shared with TRBD2. In DNA, the CDR3 is TGCAGCGTCAAGTCACTAGCGGGGTCCACCGGGGAGCTGTTTTTT. Its protein is CSVKSLAGSTGELFF.